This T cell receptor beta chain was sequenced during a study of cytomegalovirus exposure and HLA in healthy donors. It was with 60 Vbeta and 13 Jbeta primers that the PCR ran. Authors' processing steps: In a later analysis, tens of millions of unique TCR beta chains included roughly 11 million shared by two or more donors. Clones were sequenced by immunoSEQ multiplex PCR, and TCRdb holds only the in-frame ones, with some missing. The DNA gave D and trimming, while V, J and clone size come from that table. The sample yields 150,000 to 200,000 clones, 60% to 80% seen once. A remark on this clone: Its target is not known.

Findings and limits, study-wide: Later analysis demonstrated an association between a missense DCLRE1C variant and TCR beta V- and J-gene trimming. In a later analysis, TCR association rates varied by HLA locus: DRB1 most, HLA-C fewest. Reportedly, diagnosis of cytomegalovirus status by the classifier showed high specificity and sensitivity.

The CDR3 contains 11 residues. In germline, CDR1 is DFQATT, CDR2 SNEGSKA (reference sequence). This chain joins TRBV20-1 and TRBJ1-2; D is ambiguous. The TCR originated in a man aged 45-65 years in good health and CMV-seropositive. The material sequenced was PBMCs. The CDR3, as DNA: TGCAGCCCCAACTTCAACTATGGCTACACCTTC. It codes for CSPNFNYGYTF.